This T cell receptor (beta chain) appears in the sequencing data of a study of metastatic and nonmetastatic thyroid tumors. Study at large: Thyroid patients, malignant and benign, had repertoires compared across blood and tumor or nodule tissue. Study-wide points: Reports indicated that malignant thyroid tumors showed significantly higher TCR beta diversity than benign nodules did, in blood and tumor.

This clone was detected many times. Its antigen is still unknown. Original processing notes: A classifier for distant metastasis in papillary thyroid cancer was constructed using CDR3 differences observed across clinicopathological groups. TCRdb recomputed clones from the PCR reads via MiXCR. TCRdb, not the authors, supplied the V and J calls. Counted here are 40,000 to 55,000 clones, approximately 15% occurring once; the ten biggest clones make up roughly 22%. Not a single patient had been given any form of treatment at any point before undergoing thyroid surgery. The CDR3 extends over 15 amino acids. Germline CDR1 reads LNHDA; CDR2 reads SQIVND (reference sequence). The V gene lost 3 bases and the J gene lost 7 bases, with 16 bases spanning the gap.

Sequenced input: blood. The chain recombines TRBV19 with TRBJ1-5; D not resolved. The clonotype originates from a female donor with papillary thyroid cancer or a benign thyroid nodule (not recorded which). Some clones in this sample may be carry-over from other donors' samples. The CDR3 loop reads CASSISLSTVQPQHF. The CDR3 nucleotides read TGTGCCAGTAGTATTTCTTTGTCTACGGTCCAGCCCCAGCATTTT.